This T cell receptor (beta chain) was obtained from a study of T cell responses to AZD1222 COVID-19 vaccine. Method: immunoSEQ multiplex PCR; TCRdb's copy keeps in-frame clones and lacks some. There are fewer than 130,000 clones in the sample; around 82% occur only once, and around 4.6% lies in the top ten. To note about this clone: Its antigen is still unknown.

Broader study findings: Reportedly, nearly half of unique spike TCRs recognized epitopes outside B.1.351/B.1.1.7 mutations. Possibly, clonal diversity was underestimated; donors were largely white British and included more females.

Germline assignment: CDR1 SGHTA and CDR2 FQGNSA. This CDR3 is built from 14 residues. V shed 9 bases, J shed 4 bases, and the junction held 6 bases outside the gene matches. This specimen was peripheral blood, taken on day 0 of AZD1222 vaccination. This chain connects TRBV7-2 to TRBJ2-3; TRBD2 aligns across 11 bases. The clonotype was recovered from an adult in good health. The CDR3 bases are TGTGCCAGTCTAGCGGGGGGCAGCTCAGATACGCAGTATTTT. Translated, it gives CASLAGGSSDTQYF.